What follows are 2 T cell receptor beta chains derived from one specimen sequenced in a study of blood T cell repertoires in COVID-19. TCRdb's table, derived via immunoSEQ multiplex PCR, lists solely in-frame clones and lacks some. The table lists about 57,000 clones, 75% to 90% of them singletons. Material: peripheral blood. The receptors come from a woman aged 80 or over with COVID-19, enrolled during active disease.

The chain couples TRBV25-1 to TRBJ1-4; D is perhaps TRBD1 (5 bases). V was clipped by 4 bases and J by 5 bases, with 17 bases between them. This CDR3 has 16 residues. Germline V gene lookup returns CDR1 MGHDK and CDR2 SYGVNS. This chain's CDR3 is CASSALGEGNNEKLFF. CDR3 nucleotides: TGTGCCAGCAGTGCCTTGGGGGAGGGAAACAATGAAAAACTGTTTTTT.

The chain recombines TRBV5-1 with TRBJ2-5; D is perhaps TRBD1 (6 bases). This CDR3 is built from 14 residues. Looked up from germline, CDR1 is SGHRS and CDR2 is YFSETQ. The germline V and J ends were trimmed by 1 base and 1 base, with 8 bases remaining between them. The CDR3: CASSLTGSQETQYF. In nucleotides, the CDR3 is TGCGCCAGCAGCTTGACAGGGTCCCAAGAGACCCAGTACTTC.